This T cell receptor (beta chain) appears in the sequencing data of a study of T-cell memory formation after mild COVID-19. Trimming shortened V by 4 bases and J by 0 bases, and 17 bases separated the two germline ends. The CDR3 length is 18 residues. The germline gives CDR1 SGHKS, CDR2 YYEKEE (reference sequence). TCRdb passed the 5' RACE reads through MiXCR, listing each CDR3 protein once. This sample has about 280,000 distinct CDR3 sequences, with over 7% found just once. This clonotype was detected ten times or more. The rearrangement joins TRBV5-5 to TRBJ2-6; TRBD1 is a possible D gene (6 bases). The source material was PBMCs or a T cell subset sorted from them (not recorded which). The sequence was collected from a man younger than 35 who had mild COVID-19 (a few samples of this study predate the infection). Cell type and time point are not known. For the CDR3, the DNA is TGTGCCAGCAGCGTCCAACAGGGTATCATCTCTGGGGCCAACGTCCTGACTTTC. This translates into CASSVQQGIISGANVLTF.